This entry is about one T cell receptor (beta chain). Per the authors' pipeline: Reference gene primer amplification in the assay estimated nucleated cell counts. Assay: immunoSEQ multiplex PCR; the TCRdb copy retains only in-frame clones and omits some. The V and J calls and clone size were taken over from that table, and D and trimming were inferred from the DNA. The repertoire consists of more than 65,000 clones, with roughly 88% occurring once and the leading ten covering around 20%. CDR1 SGHAT and CDR2 FQNNGV come from the germline V gene. The CDR3 runs 14 residues. V was trimmed by 5 bases and J by 3 bases, leaving 14 bases between them. This sample is part of a study of blood T cell repertoires in COVID-19. As for the study in general: Samples of COVID-19 (acute and convalescent) were obtained from the United States, Italy and Spain. The cDNA or gDNA used as material had been derived from T cells, B-cell-depleted T cells, or PBMCs.

The chain employs TRBV11-2 and TRBJ2-7, with a possible D match to TRBD1 (5 bases). The sequence came from a woman aged 45-60 years with acute or convalescent COVID-19. What was sequenced was peripheral blood. CDR3 amino acids: CASSPAGYGYEQYF. Here the CDR3 DNA reads TGTGCCAGCAGCCCGGCAGGGTACGGCTACGAGCAGTACTTC.